Sequencing of this T cell receptor beta chain was carried out in a study of siplizumab effects on memory and regulatory T cells. CDR1 is SGHVS and CDR2 is FNYEAQ in the germline V gene. With 5 bases clipped from V and 5 bases from J, the junction kept 9 bases outside the gene matches. The CDR3 sequence is 16 residues long. Roughly 92,000 TCR templates per sample were assayed. The protocol was immunoSEQ multiplex PCR, while the TCRdb copy is restricted to in-frame clones and leaves out a portion. The data show about 64,000 clones, just over 95% seen once. The study, taken as a whole, reports: Naive T cell populations appeared to exhibit greater diversity than memory cells and appeared to be major alloresponse contributors.

Remarks on this clone: The antigen is unknown.

The rearrangement joins TRBV7-6 to TRBJ2-5; 12 positions match TRBD2. Sequences were obtained from naive CD8+ T cells sorted from blood. The receptor was derived from a human donor in good health. The CDR3 nucleotides are TGTGCCAGCAGCACCCCTAGCGGGGGGGCCTCTGAGACCCAGTACTTC. Amino acids: CASSTPSGGASETQYF.